One sample yielded the 5 T cell receptor beta chains listed below, sequenced in a study of blood T cell repertoires in COVID-19. Assay used: immunoSEQ multiplex PCR; TCRdb lists only in-frame clones, some missing. Found here are a few hundred thousand clones, 87% of them singletons; the top ten hold about 2.5%. The material sequenced was peripheral blood. All receptors come from a man aged 18 to 29 with active or convalescent COVID-19.

This sequence joins TRBV9 and TRBJ1-4, with no clear D. Germline V gene lookup returns CDR1 SGDLS and CDR2 YYNGEE. The CDR3 extends over 15 amino acids. V was shortened by 0 bases and J by 8 bases, with 14 bases between the two germline ends. CDR3 amino acids: CASSVGGAKGEKLFF. The CDR3 bases are TGTGCCAGCAGCGTAGGGGGAGCGAAAGGAGAAAAACTGTTTTTT. Complete variable domain (other parts from reference TRBV9 and TRBJ1-4): DSGVTQTPKHLITATGQRVTLRCSPRSGDLSVYWYQQSLDQGLQFLIQYYNGEERAKGNILERFSAQQFPDLHSELNLSSLELGDSALYFCASSVGGAKGEKLFFGSGTQLSVL.

This chain joins TRBV4-2 and TRBJ1-4; TRBD1 matches 8 bases. V lost 4 bases, J lost 0 bases, and 4 bases stayed unmatched. Germline lookup yields CDR1 LGHNA and CDR2 YNFKEQ. This CDR3 is 16 amino acids long. The CDR3 here is CASSRVQGATNEKLFF. DNA for the CDR3: TGTGCCAGCAGCCGCGTACAGGGGGCAACTAATGAAAAACTGTTTTTT.

This clone has only one observation. This specimen includes other DNA sequences encoding the same CDR3. This chain joins TRBV6-5 and TRBJ1-1; possibly TRBD1 for D (6 bases). The V gene lost 0 bases and the J gene lost 1 base, with 9 bases spanning the gap. CDR3 length: 15 residues. The V gene's germline CDR1 is MNHEY and CDR2 SVGAGI. The CDR3 here is CASSYSVRGNTEAFF. The CDR3, as DNA: TGTGCCAGCAGTTACTCAGTCAGGGGGAACACTGAAGCTTTCTTT.

The chain couples TRBV3-1 (or the pseudogene TRBV3-2) to TRBJ2-1; TRBD2 matches 7 bases. The germline V gene encodes CDR1 LGHDT and CDR2 YNNKEL (reference sequence). Unmatched junction bases numbered 9, after V lost 0 bases and J lost 4 bases. The CDR3 runs 17 residues. The CDR3 DNA reads TGTGCCAGCAGCCAAGATTTGATTTCTAGCGGTTACAATGAGCAGTTCTTC. Protein product: CASSQDLISSGYNEQFF.

The genes are TRBV9 and TRBJ2-2, with TRBD2 matching over 8 bases. With V trimmed by 4 bases and J by 5 bases, 13 bases remained unmatched. The CDR3 totals 17 residues. Germline V gene lookup returns CDR1 SGDLS and CDR2 YYNGEE. The CDR3 coding sequence is TGTGCCAGCAGCCTTACGGGAGGGAGAGTTATGACCGGGGAGCTGTTTTTT. The encoded protein is CASSLTGGRVMTGELFF.